This T cell receptor (beta chain) was recovered during a study of T cells in localized non-small cell lung cancer. Details on this clone: Its antigen is unknown.

The ends lost 6 bases at V and 7 bases at J; junction bases unmatched: 9. The CDR3 is 15 amino acids. CDR1 MNHEY and CDR2 SVGAGI come from the germline V gene. The assay was immunoSEQ multiplex PCR, and TCRdb's table has in-frame clones only and misses some. The sample lists around 41,000 clones, about 91% seen once, with approximately 10% in the top ten. Findings and limits, study-wide: Measurement of T cell clonality placed uninvolved adjacent lung highest, above the level in tumor.

This clonotype was obtained from a woman aged 35 to 75 with stage II lung adenocarcinoma. Sequences were derived from PBMCs, sampled before any cancer treatment. The chain combines TRBV6-5 with TRBJ1-4; 9 bases fit TRBD1. The CDR3 sequence: CASSYTGQGVEKLFF. Here the CDR3 DNA reads TGTGCCAGCAGCTACACGGGACAGGGTGTTGAAAAACTGTTTTTT.